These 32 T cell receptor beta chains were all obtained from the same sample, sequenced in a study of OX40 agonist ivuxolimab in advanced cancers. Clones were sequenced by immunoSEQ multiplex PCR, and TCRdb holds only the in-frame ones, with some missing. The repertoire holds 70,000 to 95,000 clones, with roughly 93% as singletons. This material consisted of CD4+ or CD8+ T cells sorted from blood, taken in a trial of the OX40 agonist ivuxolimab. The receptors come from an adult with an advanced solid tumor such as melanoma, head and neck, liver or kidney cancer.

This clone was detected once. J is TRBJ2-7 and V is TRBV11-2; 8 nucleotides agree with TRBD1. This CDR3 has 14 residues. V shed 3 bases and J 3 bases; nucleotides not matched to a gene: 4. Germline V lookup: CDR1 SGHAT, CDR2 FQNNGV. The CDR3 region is CASSFNRGDYEQYF. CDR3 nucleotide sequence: TGTGCCAGCAGCTTCAACAGGGGGGACTACGAGCAGTACTTC.

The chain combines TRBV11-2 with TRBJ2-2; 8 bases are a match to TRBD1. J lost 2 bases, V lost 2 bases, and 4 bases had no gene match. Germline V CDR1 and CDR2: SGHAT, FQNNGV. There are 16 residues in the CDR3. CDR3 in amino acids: CASSLRTGFNTGELFF. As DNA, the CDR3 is TGTGCCAGCAGCTTACGGACAGGGTTTAACACCGGGGAGCTGTTTTTT.

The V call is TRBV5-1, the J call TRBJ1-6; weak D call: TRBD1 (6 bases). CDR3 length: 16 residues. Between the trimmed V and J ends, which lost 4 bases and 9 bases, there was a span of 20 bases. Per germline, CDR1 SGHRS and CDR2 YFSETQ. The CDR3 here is CASSLGVSGEGSPLHF. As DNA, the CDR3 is TGCGCCAGCAGCCTGGGAGTTTCAGGGGAAGGTTCACCCCTCCACTTT.

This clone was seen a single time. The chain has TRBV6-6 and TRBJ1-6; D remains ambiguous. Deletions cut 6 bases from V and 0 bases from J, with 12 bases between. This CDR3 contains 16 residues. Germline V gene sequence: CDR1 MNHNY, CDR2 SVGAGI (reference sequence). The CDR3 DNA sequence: TGTGCCAGCAGCCAGACGGGGAGCTCCTATAATTCACCCCTCCACTTT. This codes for CASSQTGSSYNSPLHF.

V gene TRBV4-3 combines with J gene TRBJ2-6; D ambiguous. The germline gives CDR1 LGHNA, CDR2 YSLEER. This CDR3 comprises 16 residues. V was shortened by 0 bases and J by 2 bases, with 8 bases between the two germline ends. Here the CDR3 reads CASSQDWRTGANVLTF. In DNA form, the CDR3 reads TGCGCCAGCAGCCAAGATTGGAGAACTGGGGCCAACGTCCTGACTTTC.

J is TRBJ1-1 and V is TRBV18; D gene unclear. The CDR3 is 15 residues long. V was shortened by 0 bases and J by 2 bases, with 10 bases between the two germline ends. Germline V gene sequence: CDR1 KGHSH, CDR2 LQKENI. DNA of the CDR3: TGTGCCAGCTCACCACCGTTGGCGGGAAACACTGAAGCTTTCTTT. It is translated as CASSPPLAGNTEAFF.

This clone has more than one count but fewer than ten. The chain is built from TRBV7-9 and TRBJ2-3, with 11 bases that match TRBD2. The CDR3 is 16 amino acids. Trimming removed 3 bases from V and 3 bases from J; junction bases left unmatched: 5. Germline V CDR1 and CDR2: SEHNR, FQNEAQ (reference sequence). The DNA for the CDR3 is TGTGCCAGCAGCTTGGGGACTAGCGGTCGTACAGATACGCAGTATTTT. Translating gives CASSLGTSGRTDTQYF.

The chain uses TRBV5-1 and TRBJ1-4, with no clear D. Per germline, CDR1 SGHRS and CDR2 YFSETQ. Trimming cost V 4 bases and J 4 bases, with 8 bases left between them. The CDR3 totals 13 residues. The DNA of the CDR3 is TGCGCCAGCAGCCCAACCCTTAATGAAAAACTGTTTTTT. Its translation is CASSPTLNEKLFF.

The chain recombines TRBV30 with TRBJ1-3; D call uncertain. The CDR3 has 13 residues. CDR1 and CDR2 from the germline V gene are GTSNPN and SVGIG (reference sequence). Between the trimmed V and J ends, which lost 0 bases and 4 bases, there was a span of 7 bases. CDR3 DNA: TGTGCCTGGAGTGTCTCCGGGGGAAACACCATATATTTT. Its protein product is CAWSVSGGNTIYF. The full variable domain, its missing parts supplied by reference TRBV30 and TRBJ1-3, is SQTIHQWPATLVQPVGSPLSLECTVEGTSNPNLYWYRQAAGRGLQLLFYSVGIGQISSEVPQNLSASRPQDRQFILSSKKLLLSDSGFYLCAWSVSGGNTIYFGEGSWLTVV.

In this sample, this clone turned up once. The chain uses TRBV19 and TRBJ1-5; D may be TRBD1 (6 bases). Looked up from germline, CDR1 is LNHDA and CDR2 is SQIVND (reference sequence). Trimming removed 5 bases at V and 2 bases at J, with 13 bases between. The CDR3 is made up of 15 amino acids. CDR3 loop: CASSETGMGNQPQHF. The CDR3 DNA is TGTGCCAGTAGTGAAACAGGGATGGGCAATCAGCCCCAGCATTTT.

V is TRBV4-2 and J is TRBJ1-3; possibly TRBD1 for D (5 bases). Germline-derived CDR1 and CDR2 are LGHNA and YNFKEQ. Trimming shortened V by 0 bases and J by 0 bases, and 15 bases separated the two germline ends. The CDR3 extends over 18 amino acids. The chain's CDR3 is CASSQDKWTLRSGNTIYF. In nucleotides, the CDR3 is TGTGCCAGCAGCCAAGATAAATGGACACTCCGCTCTGGAAACACCATATATTTT.

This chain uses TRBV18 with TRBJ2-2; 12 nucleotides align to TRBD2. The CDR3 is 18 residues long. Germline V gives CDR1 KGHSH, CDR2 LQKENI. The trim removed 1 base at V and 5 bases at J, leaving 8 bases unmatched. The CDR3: CASSPLLAGGPGTGELFF. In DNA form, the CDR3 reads TGTGCCAGCTCACCACTCCTAGCGGGAGGGCCAGGAACCGGGGAGCTGTTTTTT.

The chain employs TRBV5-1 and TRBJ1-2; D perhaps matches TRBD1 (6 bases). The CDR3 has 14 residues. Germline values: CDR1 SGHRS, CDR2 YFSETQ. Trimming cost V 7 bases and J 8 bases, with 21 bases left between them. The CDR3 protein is CASEPSGAGVGYTF. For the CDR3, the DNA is TGCGCCAGCGAACCTTCGGGAGCAGGGGTCGGCTACACCTTC.

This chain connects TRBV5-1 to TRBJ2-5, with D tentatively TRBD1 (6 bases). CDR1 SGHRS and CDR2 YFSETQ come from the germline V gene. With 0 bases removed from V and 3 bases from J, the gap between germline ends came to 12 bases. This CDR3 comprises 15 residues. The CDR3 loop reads CASSLGSGQKETQYF. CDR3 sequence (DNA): TGCGCCAGCAGCTTGGGGTCGGGACAAAAAGAGACCCAGTACTTC.

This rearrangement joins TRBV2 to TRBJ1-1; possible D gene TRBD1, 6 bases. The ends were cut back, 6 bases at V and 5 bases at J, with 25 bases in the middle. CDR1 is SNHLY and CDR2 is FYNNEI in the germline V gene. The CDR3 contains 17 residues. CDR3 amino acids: CASSQRGDTWLGTEAFF. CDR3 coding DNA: TGTGCCAGCAGCCAGAGGGGGGACACCTGGTTGGGGACTGAAGCTTTCTTT.

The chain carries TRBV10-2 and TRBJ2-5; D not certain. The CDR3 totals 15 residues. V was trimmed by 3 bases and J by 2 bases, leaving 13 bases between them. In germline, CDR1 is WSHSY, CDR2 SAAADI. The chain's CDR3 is CASSDSHSAQETQYF. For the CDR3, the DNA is TGCGCCAGCAGTGACTCACATTCCGCACAAGAGACCCAGTACTTC.

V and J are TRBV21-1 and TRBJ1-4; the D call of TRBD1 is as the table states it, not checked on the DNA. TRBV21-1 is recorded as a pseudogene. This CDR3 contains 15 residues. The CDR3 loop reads CASSSFSTGCEKLFF. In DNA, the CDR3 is TGTGCCAGCAGCAGTTTTTCGACAGGTTGTGAAAAACTGTTTTTT.

The CDR3 loop is CASSLDLLAGAYEQYF. The CDR3 DNA follows: TGTGCCAGCAGCTTAGATTTGCTAGCGGGCGCCTACGAGCAGTACTTC. The chain recombines TRBV7-8 with TRBJ2-7, with 8 bases identical to TRBD2. With V trimmed by 1 base and J by 2 bases, 7 bases remained unmatched. Per the germline V gene, CDR1 is SGHVS and CDR2 is FQNEAQ. The CDR3 is 16 amino acids.

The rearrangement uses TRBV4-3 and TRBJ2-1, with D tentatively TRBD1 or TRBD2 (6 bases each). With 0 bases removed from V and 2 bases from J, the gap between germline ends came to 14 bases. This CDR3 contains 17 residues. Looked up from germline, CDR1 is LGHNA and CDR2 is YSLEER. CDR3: CASSQEGGPGTYNEQFF. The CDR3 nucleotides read TGCGCCAGCAGCCAAGAGGGGGGCCCCGGGACCTACAATGAGCAGTTCTTC.

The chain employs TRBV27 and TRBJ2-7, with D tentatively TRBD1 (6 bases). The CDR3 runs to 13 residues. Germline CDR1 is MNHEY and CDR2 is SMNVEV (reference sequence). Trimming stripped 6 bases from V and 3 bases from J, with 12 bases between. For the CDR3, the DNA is TGTGCCAGCAGGGGGGCTATTCACTACGAGCAGTACTTC. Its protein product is CASRGAIHYEQYF.

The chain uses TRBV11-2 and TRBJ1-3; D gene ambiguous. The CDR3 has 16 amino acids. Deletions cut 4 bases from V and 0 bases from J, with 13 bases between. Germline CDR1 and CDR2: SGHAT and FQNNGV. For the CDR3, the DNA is TGTGCCAGCAGCTCCTCCTTACCTATCTCTGGAAACACCATATATTTT. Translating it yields CASSSSLPISGNTIYF.

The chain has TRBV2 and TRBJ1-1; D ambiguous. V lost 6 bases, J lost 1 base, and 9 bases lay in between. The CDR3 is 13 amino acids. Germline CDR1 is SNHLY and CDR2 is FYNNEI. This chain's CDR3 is CASSPESNTEAFF. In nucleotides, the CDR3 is TGTGCCAGCAGCCCTGAATCGAACACTGAAGCTTTCTTT.

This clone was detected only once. The chain's CDR3 is CASSIVGRTSRYTDTQYF. The CDR3, as DNA: TGTGCCAGTAGTATAGTAGGGCGGACTAGCCGATACACAGATACGCAGTATTTT. This sequence joins TRBV19 and TRBJ2-3; 8 nucleotides align to TRBD2. Trimming removed 1 base from V and 2 bases from J; junction bases left unmatched: 11. Per germline, CDR1 LNHDA and CDR2 SQIVND (reference sequence). This CDR3 is built from 18 residues.

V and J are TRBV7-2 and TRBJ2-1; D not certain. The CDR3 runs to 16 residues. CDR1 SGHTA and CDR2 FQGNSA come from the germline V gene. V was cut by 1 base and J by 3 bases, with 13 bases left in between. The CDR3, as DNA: TGTGCCAGCAGCTTAGTAGCTGCGACTCTCTACAATGAGCAGTTCTTC. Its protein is CASSLVAATLYNEQFF.

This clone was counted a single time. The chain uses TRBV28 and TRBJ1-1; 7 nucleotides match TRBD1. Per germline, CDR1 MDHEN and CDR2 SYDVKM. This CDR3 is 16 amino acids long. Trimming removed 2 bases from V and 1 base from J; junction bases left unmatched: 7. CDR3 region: CASSLEKGARNTEAFF. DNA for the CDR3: TGTGCCAGCAGTTTAGAGAAGGGGGCGCGGAACACTGAAGCTTTCTTT.

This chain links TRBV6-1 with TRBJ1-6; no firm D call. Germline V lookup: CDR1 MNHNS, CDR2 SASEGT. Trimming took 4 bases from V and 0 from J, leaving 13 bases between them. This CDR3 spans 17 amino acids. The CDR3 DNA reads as TGTGCCAGCAGTGGGGTGGAGTTGAGCTCCTATAATTCACCCCTCCACTTT. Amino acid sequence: CASSGVELSSYNSPLHF.

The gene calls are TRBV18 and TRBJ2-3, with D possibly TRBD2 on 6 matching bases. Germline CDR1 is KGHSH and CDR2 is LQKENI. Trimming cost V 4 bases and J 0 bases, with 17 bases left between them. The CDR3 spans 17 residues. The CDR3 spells CASSHLGEAGSTDTQYF. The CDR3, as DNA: TGTGCCAGCTCACACTTAGGGGAGGCGGGGAGCACAGATACGCAGTATTTT.

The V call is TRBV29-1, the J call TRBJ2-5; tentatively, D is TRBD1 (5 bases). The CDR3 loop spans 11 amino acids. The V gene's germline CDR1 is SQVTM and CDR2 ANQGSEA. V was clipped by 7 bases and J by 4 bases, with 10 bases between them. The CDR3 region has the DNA TGCAGCGGCAGGGTTCGAGAGACCCAGTACTTC. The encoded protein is CSGRVRETQYF.

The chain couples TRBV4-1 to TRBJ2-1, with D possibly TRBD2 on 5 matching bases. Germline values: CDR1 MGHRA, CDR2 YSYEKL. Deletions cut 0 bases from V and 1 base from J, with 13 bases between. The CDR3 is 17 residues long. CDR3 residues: CASSQDAGVQSYNEQFF. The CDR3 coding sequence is TGCGCCAGCAGCCAAGATGCCGGGGTACAGTCCTACAATGAGCAGTTCTTC.

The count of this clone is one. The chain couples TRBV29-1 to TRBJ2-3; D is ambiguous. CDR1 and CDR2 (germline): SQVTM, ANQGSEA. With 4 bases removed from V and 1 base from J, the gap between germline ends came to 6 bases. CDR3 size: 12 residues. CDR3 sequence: CSVVSGTDTQYF. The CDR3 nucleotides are TGCAGCGTTGTTAGTGGCACAGATACGCAGTATTTT.

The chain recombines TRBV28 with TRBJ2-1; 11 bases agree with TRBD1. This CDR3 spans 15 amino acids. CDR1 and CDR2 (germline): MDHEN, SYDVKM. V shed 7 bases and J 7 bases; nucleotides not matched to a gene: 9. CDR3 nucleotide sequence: TGTGCCAGCACTGCGTGGGACAGGGGGACGAATGAGCAGTTCTTC. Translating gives CASTAWDRGTNEQFF.

CDR3 DNA: TGTGCCAGCAGCCTACAGGGAAGCACAGATACGCAGTATTTT. It translates to CASSLQGSTDTQYF. This sequence joins TRBV11-1 and TRBJ2-3; a possible D gene is TRBD1 (6 bases). CDR1 and CDR2 from the germline V gene are SGHAT and FQDESV (reference sequence). Trimming stripped 5 bases from V and 0 bases from J, with 9 bases between. The length of the CDR3 is 14 residues.